Listed below are T cell receptor beta chains from one sample, sequenced in a study of blood T cell repertoires in COVID-19. Clones were read by immunoSEQ multiplex PCR, and TCRdb kept only the in-frame ones, dropping some. The sample records 60,000 to 90,000 clones, around 83% being singletons. Sequenced input: peripheral blood. The origin of the receptors is a man between 60 and 75 years old with COVID-19, enrolled during active disease. Each CDR3 is given without its conserved first and last residue. D genes are given only for firm matches.

>TRBV19|.|12
ASSKDKNAETQY
>TRBV5-1|TRBD2|13
ASSLATGGAGTQY
>TRBV5-4|TRBD2|13
ASSPPAGDQETQY
>TRBV28|TRBD1|14
ASSLDRGATNEKLF
>TRBV14|.|12
ASSQDWYRNEQF
>TRBV28|.|14
ASSSSSPGDQYGYT
>TRBV7-6|.|13
ASTLRTENTGELF
>TRBV5-6|.|14
ASSLFGDATNEKLF
>TRBV6-5|TRBD1|12
ASRPPGQSYEQY
>TRBV14|TRBD2|13
ASSPKSGSSYEQY
>TRBV13|TRBD1|12
ASSSRGGGGGYT
>TRBV11-2|TRBD2|14
ASSSGTNELGDTQY
>TRBV3-1/TRBV3-2|TRBD1|10
ASSRTGNEQY
>TRBV9|.|13
ASSVASNLNTEAF
>TRBV3-1/TRBV3-2|.|12
ASSQDSAVMTQY
>TRBV7-3|.|13
ASSLLGGGYNEQF
>TRBV6-5|TRBD2|11
ATGLAGGDTQY
>TRBV28|.|14
ASSPLRLGLSYEQY
>TRBV11-2|TRBD1|13
ASSLGGTGTYEQY
>TRBV19|TRBD2|11
ASSPSGSYEQY
>TRBV18|TRBD1|13
ASSRAGGRDTEAF
>TRBV28|TRBD1|10
ATGTSRQGAY
>TRBV3-1/TRBV3-2|TRBD1|11
ASSLQGAYSAF
>TRBV2|.|12
ASSRQVSYNEQF
>TRBV29-1|.|9
SAGLGGELF
>TRBV6-6|TRBD1|15
ASSPGTGYRGNQPQH
>TRBV21-1|.|12
ASIQDSLSGGYT
>TRBV18|.|13
ASSPPERIGSPLH
>TRBV7-9|TRBD1|13
ASSSAGTGGGGYT
>TRBV6-1|TRBD1|13
ASSELRQGNTEAF
>TRBV3-1/TRBV3-2|TRBD1|11
ASSHLQGAGYT
>TRBV29-1|.|11
SVEDVQHYGYT
>TRBV28|TRBD1|11
ASSQGQAFGYT
>TRBV30|TRBD1|12
AWAPRRGLQPQH
>TRBV24-1|TRBD2|15
ATSEPGLARGYNEQF
>TRBV18|.|12
ASSPGEALGPQH
>TRBV7-3|TRBD1|14
ASSSPGTGLQETQY
>TRBV11-3|TRBD2|15
ASSSNPAGLADNEQF
>TRBV5-1|TRBD2|15
ASSLPGTSGGDNEQF
>TRBV11-3|TRBD1|15
ASSLDQGQGADTEAF
>TRBV2|.|13
ASSDRGVLTGELF